This T cell receptor (beta chain) came from a study of control samples from healthy donors and cancer patients. Measured with immunoSEQ multiplex PCR; TCRdb has only the in-frame clones, and not every one. The top ten hold approximately 1.5% of the sample, which has 200,000 or so clones, over 90% seen once. This clonotype was sampled from a middle-aged man in good health. Sample: blood.

The DNA for the CDR3 is TGTGCCAGCAGTTTTGGGGGGGAGTCCGGGGAGCTGTTTTTT. It translates to CASSFGGESGELFF. The chain employs TRBV28 and TRBJ2-2; the match to TRBD2 covers 7 bases. Germline V gene sequence: CDR1 MDHEN, CDR2 SYDVKM. CDR3 size: 14 residues. After removal of 3 bases from V and 6 bases from J, the junction contained 4 bases not matched to a gene. Supplemented by reference TRBV28 and TRBJ2-2, the full variable domain reads DVKVTQSSRYLVKRTGEKVFLECVQDMDHENMFWYRQDPGLGLRLIYFSYDVKMKEKGDIPEGYSVSREKKERFSLILESASTNQTSMYLCASSFGGESGELFFGEGSRLTVL.